Listed below are T cell receptor beta chains from one sample, sequenced in a study of T cell responses to AZD1222 COVID-19 vaccine. TCRdb keeps only in-frame clones here, not all; method: immunoSEQ multiplex PCR. This sample has some 140,000 clones, with approximately 93% found just once. The sequences come from peripheral blood, collected on day 0 of AZD1222 vaccination. The receptors here all came from an adult in good health. Each CDR3 is given with its conserved first and last residue. The order of the fields is V gene, clone size, J gene, CDR3 protein. The size of a clone is reported for some rows only, either as once, few or many, or as a class for expanded clones.

TRBV18	.	TRBJ2-3	CASSPRGGADTQYF
TRBV3-1/TRBV3-2	.	TRBJ2-2	CASSHVGLAGELFF
TRBV3-1/TRBV3-2	.	TRBJ2-7	CASSQGRGKQYF
TRBV5-6	.	TRBJ2-5	CASSLIAGGHQETQYF
TRBV27	.	TRBJ1-5	CASSLGGPTLNQPQHF
TRBV2	once	TRBJ1-2	CASSEQGSNYGYTF
TRBV7-9	.	TRBJ1-2	CASSLTNRVPGYTF
TRBV10-3	.	TRBJ1-2	CAIGWGEGGYTF
TRBV7-2	.	TRBJ1-2	CASSLVSWTGVGYTF
TRBV2	.	TRBJ2-7	CASSARQGVSEQYF
TRBV27	.	TRBJ1-1	CASSLGVNQVF